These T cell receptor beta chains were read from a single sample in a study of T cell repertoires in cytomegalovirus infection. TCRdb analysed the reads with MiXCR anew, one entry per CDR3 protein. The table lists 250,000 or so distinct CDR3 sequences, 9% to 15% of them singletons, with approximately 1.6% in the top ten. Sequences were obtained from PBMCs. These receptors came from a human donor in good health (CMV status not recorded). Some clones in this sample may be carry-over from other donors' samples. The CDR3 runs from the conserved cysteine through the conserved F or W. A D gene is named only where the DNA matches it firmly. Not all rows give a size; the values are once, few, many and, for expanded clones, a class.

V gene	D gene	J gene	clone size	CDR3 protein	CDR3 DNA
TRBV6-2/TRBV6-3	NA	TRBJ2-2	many	CASRAPTGELFF	TGTGCCAGCAGGGCGCCCACCGGGGAGCTGTTTTTT
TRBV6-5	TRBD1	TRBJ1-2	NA	CASSYPDRVEVF	TGTGCCAGCAGTTACCCTGACAGGGTTGAGGTCTTC
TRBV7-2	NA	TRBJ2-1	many	CASSLTTGEQFF	TGTGCCAGCAGCCTTACTACGGGTGAGCAGTTCTTC
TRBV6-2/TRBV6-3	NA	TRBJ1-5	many	CASSYWDSNQPQHF	TGTGCCAGCAGTTACTGGGATAGCAATCAGCCCCAGCATTTT
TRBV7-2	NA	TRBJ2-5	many	CASSLAGAPETQYF	TGTGCCAGCAGCTTAGCGGGGGCCCCAGAGACCCAGTACTTC
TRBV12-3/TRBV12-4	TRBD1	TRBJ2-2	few	CASSPGQGHTGELFF	TGTGCCAGCAGTCCCGGACAGGGGCACACCGGGGAGCTGTTTTTT
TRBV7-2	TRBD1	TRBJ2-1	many	CANSNRGTLRNEQFF	TGTGCCAATTCCAACAGGGGGACCCTTCGCAATGAGCAGTTCTTC
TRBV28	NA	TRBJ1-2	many	CASSPGYGYTF	TGTGCCAGCAGCCCCGGCTATGGCTACACCTTC
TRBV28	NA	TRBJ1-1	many	CASSFLGRVPNTEAFF	TGTGCCAGCAGTTTCCTAGGACGGGTTCCGAACACTGAAGCTTTCTTT
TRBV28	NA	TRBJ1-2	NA	CASSLAAFYGYTF	TGTGCCAGCAGTTTAGCAGCCTTCTATGGCTACACCTTC
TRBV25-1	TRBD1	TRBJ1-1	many	CASSDFPGQGGVAFF	TGTGCCAGCAGTGACTTTCCCGGACAGGGAGGTGTGGCTTTCTTT
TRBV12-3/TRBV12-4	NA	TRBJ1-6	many	CASSESNSPLHF	TGTGCCAGCAGTGAGAGCAATTCACCCCTCCACTTT
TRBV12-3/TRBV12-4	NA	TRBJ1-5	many	CASSFEGRGNQPQHF	TGTGCCAGCAGTTTTGAGGGTCGGGGCAATCAGCCCCAGCATTTT
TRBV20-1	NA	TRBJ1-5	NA	CSASGGDQPQHF	TGCAGTGCTAGTGGAGGGGATCAGCCCCAGCATTTT
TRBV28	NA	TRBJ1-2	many	CASTNREFQANYGYTF	TGTGCCAGCACTAACCGGGAATTCCAGGCTAACTATGGCTACACCTTC
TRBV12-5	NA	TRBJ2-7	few	CASGDSSYEQYF	TGTGCTAGTGGCGACAGCTCCTACGAGCAGTACTTC
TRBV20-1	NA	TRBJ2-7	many	CSAAKQVPDYEQYF	TGCAGTGCTGCGAAACAGGTCCCTGACTACGAGCAGTACTTC
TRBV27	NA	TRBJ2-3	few	CASSLSRASTQYF	TGTGCCAGCAGTTTATCGAGAGCAAGTACGCAGTATTTT